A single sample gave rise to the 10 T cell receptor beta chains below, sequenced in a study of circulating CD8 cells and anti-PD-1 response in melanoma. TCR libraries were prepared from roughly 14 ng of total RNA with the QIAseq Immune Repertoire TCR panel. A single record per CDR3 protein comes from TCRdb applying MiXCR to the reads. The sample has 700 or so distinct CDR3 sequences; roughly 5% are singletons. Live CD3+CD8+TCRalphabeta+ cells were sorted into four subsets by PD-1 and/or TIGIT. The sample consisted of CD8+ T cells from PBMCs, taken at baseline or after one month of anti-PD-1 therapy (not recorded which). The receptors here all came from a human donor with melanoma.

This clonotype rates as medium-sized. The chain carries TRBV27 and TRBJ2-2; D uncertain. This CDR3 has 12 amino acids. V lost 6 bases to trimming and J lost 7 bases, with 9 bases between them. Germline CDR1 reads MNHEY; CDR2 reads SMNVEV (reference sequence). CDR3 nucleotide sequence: TGTGCCAGCAGACATGGTAACGGGGAGCTGTTTTTT. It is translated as CASRHGNGELFF.

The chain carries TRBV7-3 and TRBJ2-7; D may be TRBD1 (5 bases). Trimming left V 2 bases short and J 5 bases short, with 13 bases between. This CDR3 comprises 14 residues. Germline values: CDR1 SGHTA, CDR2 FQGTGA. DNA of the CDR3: TGTGCCAGCAGCTTATCCCAGGGCTCGGACGAGCAGTACTTC. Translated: CASSLSQGSDEQYF. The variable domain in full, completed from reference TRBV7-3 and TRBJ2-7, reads GAGVSQTPSNKVTEKGKYVELRCDPISGHTALYWYRQSLGQGPEFLIYFQGTGAADDSGLPNDRFFAVRPEGSVSTLKIQRTERGDSAVYLCASSLSQGSDEQYFGPGTRLTVT.

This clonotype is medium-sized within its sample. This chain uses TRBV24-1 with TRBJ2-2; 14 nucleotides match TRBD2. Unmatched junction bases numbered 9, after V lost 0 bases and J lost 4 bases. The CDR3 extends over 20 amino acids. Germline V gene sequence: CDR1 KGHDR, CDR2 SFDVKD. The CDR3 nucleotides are TGTGCCACCAGTGATTTGGGGGGGACTAGCGGGAGTTCGATCACCGGGGAGCTGTTTTTT. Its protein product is CATSDLGGTSGSSITGELFF.

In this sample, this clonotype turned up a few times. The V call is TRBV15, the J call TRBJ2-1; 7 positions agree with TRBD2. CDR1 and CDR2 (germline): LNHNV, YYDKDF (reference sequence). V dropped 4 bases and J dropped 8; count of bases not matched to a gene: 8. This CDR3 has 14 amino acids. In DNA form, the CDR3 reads TGTGCCACCAGCACCCCTCGGCTAGCGGATGAGCAGTTCTTC. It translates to CATSTPRLADEQFF.

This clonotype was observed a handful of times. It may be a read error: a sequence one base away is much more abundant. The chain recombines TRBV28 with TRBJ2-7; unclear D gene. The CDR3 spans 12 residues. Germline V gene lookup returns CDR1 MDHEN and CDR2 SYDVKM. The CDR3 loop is CAGSTNRYEQYF. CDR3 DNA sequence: TGTGCCGGCAGTACGAATCGCTACGAGCAGTACTTC.

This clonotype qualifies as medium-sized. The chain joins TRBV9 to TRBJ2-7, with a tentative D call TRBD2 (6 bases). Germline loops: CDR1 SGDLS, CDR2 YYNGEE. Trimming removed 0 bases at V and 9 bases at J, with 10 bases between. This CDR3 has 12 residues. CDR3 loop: CASSVDGRRQYF. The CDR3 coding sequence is TGTGCCAGCAGCGTAGATGGGAGGAGGCAGTACTTC.

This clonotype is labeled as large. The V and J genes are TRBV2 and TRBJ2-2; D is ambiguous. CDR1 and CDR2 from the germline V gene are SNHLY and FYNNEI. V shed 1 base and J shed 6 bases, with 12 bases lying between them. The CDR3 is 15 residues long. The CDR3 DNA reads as TGTGCCAGCAGTGAAGGGATGGTGGCCCCCGGGGAGCTGTTTTTT. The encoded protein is CASSEGMVAPGELFF. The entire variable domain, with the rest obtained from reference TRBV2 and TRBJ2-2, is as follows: EPEVTQTPSHQVTQMGQEVILRCVPISNHLYFYWYRQILGQKVEFLVSFYNNEISEKSEIFDDQFSVERPDGSNFTLKIRSTKLEDSAMYFCASSEGMVAPGELFFGEGSRLTVL.

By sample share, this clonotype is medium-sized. The CDR3 is CSVGSSAAPNEKLFF. CDR3 in DNA: TGCAGCGTTGGTTCTTCGGCGGCCCCTAATGAAAAACTGTTTTTT. V gene TRBV29-1 combines with J gene TRBJ1-4; D remains ambiguous. The CDR3 loop spans 15 amino acids. V shed 4 bases and J shed 3 bases, with 15 bases lying between them. Germline values: CDR1 SQVTM, CDR2 ANQGSEA.

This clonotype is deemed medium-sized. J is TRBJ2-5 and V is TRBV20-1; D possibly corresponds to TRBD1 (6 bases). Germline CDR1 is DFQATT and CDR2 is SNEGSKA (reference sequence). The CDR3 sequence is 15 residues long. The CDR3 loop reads CSGHPGGQGKETQYF. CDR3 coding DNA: TGCAGCGGCCACCCGGGTGGGCAGGGGAAGGAGACCCAGTACTTC.

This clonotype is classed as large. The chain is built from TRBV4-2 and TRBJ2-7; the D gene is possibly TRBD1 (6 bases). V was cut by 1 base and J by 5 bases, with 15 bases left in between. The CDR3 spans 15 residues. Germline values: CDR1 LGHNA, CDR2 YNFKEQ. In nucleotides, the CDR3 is TGTGCCAGCAGCCAAGGGCCAGGACAGCTCGACGAGCAGTACTTC. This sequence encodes CASSQGPGQLDEQYF.